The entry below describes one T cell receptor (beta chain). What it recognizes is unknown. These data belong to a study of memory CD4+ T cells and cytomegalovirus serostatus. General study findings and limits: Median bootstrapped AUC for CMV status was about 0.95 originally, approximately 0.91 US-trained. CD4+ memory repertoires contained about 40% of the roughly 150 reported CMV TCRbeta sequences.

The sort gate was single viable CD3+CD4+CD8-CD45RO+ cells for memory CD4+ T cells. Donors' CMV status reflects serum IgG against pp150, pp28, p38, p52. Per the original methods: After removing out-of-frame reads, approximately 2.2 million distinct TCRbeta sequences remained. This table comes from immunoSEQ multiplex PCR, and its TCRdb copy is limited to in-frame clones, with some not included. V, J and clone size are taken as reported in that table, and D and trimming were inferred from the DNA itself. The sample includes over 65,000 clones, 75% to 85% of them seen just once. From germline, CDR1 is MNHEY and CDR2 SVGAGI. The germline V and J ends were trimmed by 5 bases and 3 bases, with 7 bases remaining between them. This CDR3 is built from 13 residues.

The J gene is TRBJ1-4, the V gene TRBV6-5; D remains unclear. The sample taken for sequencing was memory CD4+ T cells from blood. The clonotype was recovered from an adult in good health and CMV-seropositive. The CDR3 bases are TGTGCCAGCAGTCGGACGGCTAATGAAAAACTGTTTTTT. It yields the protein CASSRTANEKLFF.